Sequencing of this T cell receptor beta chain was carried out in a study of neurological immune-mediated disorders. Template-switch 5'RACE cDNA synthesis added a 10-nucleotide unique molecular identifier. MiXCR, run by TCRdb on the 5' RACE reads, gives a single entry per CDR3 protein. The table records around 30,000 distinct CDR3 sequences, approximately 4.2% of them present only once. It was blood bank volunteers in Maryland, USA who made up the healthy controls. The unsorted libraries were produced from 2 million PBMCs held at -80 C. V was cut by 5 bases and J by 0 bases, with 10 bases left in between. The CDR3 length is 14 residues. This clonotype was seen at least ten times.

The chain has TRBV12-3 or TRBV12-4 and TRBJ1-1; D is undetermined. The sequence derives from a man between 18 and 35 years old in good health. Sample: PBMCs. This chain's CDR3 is CASSPRGMNTEAFF. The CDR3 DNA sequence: TGTGCCAGCAGTCCCCGCGGAATGAACACTGAAGCTTTCTTT.